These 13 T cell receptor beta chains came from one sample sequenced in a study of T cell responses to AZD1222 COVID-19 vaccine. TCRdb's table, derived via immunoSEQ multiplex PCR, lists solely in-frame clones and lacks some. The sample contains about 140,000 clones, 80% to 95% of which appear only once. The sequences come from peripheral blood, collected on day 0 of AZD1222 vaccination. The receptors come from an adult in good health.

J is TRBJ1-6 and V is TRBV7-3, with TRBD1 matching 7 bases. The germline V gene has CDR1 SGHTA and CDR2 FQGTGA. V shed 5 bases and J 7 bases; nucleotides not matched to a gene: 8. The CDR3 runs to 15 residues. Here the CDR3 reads CASSRTGDRNSPLHF. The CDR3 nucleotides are TGTGCCAGCAGCAGAACAGGGGACCGGAATTCACCCCTCCACTTT. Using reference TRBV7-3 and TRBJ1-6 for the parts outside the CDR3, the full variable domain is GAGVSQTPSNKVTEKGKYVELRCDPISGHTALYWYRQSLGQGPEFLIYFQGTGAADDSGLPNDRFFAVRPEGSVSTLKIQRTERGDSAVYLCASSRTGDRNSPLHFGNGTRLTVT.

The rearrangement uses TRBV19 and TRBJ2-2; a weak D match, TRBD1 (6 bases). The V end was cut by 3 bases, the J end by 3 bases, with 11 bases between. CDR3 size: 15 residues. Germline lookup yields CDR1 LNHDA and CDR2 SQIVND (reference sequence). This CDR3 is CASSIGTGYTGELFF. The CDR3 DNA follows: TGTGCCAGTAGTATCGGAACAGGGTACACCGGGGAGCTGTTTTTT.

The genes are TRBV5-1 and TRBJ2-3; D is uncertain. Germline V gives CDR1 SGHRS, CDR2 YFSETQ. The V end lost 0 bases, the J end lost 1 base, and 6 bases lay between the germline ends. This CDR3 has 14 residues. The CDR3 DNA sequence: TGCGCCAGCAGCTTGGCCACAGGCACAGATACGCAGTATTTT. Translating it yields CASSLATGTDTQYF.

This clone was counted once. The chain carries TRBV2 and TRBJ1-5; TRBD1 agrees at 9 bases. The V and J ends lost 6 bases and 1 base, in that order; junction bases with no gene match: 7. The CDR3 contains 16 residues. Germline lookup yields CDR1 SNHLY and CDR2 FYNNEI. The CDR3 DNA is TGTGCCAGCAGCTCCGGGACAGGGAGAAGCAATCAGCCCCAGCATTTT. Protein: CASSSGTGRSNQPQHF.

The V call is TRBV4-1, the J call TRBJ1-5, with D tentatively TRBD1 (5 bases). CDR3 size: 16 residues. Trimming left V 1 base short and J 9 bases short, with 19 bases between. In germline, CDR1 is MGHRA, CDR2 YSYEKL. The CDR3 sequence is CASSQGLGQGFRPQHF. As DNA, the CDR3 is TGCGCCAGCAGCCAAGGTTTGGGCCAGGGTTTTCGGCCCCAGCATTTT.

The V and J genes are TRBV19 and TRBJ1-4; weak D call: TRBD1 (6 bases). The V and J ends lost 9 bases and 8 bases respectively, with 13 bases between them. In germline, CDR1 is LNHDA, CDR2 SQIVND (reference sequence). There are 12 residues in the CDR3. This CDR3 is CASSVTGEKLFF. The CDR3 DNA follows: TGTGCCAGCAGCGTGACAGGCGAAAAACTGTTTTTT.

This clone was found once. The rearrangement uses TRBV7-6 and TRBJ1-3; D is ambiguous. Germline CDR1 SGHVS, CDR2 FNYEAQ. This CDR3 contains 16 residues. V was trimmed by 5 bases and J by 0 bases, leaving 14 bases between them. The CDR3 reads CASSPVGRSSGNTIYF. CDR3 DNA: TGTGCCAGCAGCCCTGTCGGCCGATCCTCTGGAAACACCATATATTTT.

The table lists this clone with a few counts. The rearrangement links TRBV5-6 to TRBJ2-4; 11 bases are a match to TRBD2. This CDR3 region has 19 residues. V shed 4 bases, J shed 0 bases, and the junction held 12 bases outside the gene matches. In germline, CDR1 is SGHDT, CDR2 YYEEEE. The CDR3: CASSVTGLAEPLAKNIQYF. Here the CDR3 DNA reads TGTGCCAGCAGCGTTACGGGACTAGCGGAACCTCTAGCCAAAAACATTCAGTACTTC.

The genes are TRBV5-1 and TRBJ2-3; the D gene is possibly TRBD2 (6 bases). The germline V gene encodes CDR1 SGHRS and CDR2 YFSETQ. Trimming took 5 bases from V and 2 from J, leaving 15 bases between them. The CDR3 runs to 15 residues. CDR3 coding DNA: TGCGCCAGCAGTTTAAGGACGGGGGACACAGATACGCAGTATTTT. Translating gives CASSLRTGDTDTQYF.

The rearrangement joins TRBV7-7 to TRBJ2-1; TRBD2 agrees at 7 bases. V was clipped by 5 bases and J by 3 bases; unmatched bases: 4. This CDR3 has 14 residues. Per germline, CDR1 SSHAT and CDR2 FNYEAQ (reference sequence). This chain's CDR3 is CASSPGLDYNEQFF. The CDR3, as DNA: TGTGCCAGCAGCCCCGGACTAGACTACAATGAGCAGTTCTTC.

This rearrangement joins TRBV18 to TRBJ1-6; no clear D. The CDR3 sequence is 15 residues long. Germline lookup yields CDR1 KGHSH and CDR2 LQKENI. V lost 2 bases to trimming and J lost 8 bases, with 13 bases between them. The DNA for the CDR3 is TGTGCCAGCTCACCAGCCGGTACGGAAGATTCACCCCTCCACTTT. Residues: CASSPAGTEDSPLHF.

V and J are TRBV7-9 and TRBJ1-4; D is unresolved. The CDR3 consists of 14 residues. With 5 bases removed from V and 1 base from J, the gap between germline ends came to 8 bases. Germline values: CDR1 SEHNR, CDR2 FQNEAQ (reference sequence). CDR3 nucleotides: TGTGCCAGCAGCCCGGTATTAACTAATGAAAAACTGTTTTTT. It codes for CASSPVLTNEKLFF.

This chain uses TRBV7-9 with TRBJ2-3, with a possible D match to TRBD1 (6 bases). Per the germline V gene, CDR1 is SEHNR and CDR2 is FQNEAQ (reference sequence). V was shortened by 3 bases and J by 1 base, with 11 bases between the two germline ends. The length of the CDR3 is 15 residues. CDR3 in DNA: TGTGCCAGCAGCTTCGGACAGATACGCACAGATACGCAGTATTTT. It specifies CASSFGQIRTDTQYF. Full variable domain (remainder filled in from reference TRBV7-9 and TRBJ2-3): DTGVSQNPRHKITKRGQNVTFRCDPISEHNRLYWYRQTLGQGPEFLTYFQNEAQLEKSRLLSDRFSAERPKGSFSTLEIQRTEQGDSAMYLCASSFGQIRTDTQYFGPGTRLTVL.